This passage covers 16 T cell receptor beta chains from one sample sequenced in a study of tumor-infiltrating lymphocytes in primary liver carcinoma. Investigators took RNA and DNA out together from 20-30 mg of unsorted bulk tissue. TCR beta cDNA was prepared out of around 460 ng total RNA by means of a constant-region primer. Amplification in three nested multiplex PCR rounds with slightly modified ARM-PCR gave rise to TCR beta libraries. TRBV1-TRBV30 forward primers paired with a C-beta reverse primer were used in the first two PCR rounds, which ran roughly 9 cycles each. Via MiXCR, TCRdb re-called the multiplex PCR reads, giving one row per CDR3 protein. The table shows about 64,000 distinct CDR3 sequences, with around 64% occurring only once. Input material: liver tumor tissue from sampling region 4. Sample subset: tumor region T4, right-lateral pole. The receptors shown here come from a man between 35 and 55 years old with primary liver carcinoma and hepatitis B virus infection.

Of note for this clonotype: At one end, the junction sequence differs from germline, possibly due to a read error. As DNA, the CDR3 is TGCGCCCGCAGCCAAGATTGGGGAGCTCATCAAGAGACCCAGTACTTC. Its translation: CARSQDWGAHQETQYF. The V call is TRBV4-1, the J call TRBJ2-5; the D gene is possibly TRBD2 (5 bases). Germline CDR1 MGHRA, CDR2 YSYEKL. The CDR3 runs 16 residues.

Notes on this clonotype: With a much larger clone just one base away, this may be a read error. The chain carries TRBV28 and TRBJ2-1; the D is unclear. This CDR3 spans 11 amino acids. The V gene's germline CDR1 is MDHEN and CDR2 SYDVKM. Written as DNA, the CDR3 is TGTGGCAGCAGCCGCCTAAGTGAGCAGTTCTTC. Translated: CGSSRLSEQFF.

The CDR3 reads CASGPGTGPYGYTF. The DNA for the CDR3 is TGTGCCAGCGGTCCCGGGACAGGGCCCTATGGCTACACCTTC. The V and J genes are TRBV12-3 or TRBV12-4 and TRBJ1-2; 9 bases line up with TRBD1. V lost 8 bases, J lost 4 bases, and 8 bases stayed unmatched. This CDR3 has 14 residues.

The chain carries TRBV20-1 and TRBJ2-6; TRBD1 might be the D (8 bases). V lost 5 bases and J 11 bases, leaving 19 bases between the germline ends. The CDR3 has 14 amino acids. Germline CDR1 is DFQATT and CDR2 is SNEGSKA (reference sequence). CDR3 sequence (DNA): TGCAGTGCTCTAACAGGGGGAGGGACCGACGTCCTGACTTTC. Translation: CSALTGGGTDVLTF.

Note on this clonotype: A junction boundary mismatches the germline segment, possibly from a read error. The chain carries TRBV6-5 and TRBJ2-7; TRBD1 agrees at 7 bases. The V gene's germline CDR1 is MNHEY and CDR2 SVGAGI. The CDR3 totals 16 residues. DNA of the CDR3: TGTGCCTACAGGCCCGGACAGGCAGCATCCTTTTACGAGCAGTATTTC. Its protein is CAYRPGQAASFYEQYF.

This clonotype was recorded many times. This likely comes from a read error, as the CDR3 has no conserved phenylalanine or tryptophan at its end. V and J are TRBV5-1 and TRBJ2-3; unclear D gene. V shed 1 base and J shed 0 bases, with 9 bases lying between them. Germline V lookup: CDR1 SGHRS, CDR2 YFSETQ. This CDR3 is built from 15 residues. The CDR3: CASSLSGASTDTQYL. CDR3 coding DNA: TGCGCCAGCAGCTTGTCTGGAGCTAGCACAGATACGCAGTATTTA.

Details on this clonotype: A much larger clone differs by one base, so this may be a read error. The rearrangement joins TRBV29-1 to TRBJ2-5, with 13 bases identical to TRBD2. Trimming removed 4 bases from V and 5 bases from J; junction bases left unmatched: 7. CDR3 length: 15 residues. Germline CDR1 reads SQVTM; CDR2 reads ANQGSEA. This CDR3 is CSVGGTSGNRETQYF. The CDR3 DNA follows: TGCAGCGTTGGTGGGACTAGCGGGAATAGGGAGACCCAGTACTTC. Together with reference TRBV29-1 and TRBJ2-5, the CDR3 gives the full variable domain: SAVISQKPSRDICQRGTSLTIQCQVDSQVTMMFWYRQQPGQSLTLIATANQGSEATYESGFVIDKFPISRPNLTFSTLTVSNMSPEDSSIYLCSVGGTSGNRETQYFGPGTRLLVL.

This clonotype came up a few times. The genes are TRBV24-1 and TRBJ2-2; either TRBD1 or TRBD2 may supply D (5 bases each). The CDR3 totals 16 residues. The V end was cut by 0 bases, the J end by 6 bases, with 13 bases between. CDR1 is KGHDR, CDR2 SFDVKD, per germline. The CDR3 DNA reads TGTGCCACCAGTGATTTGAGTCGGGGCGATTCCGGGGAGCTGTTTTTT. It codes for CATSDLSRGDSGELFF.

Details on this clonotype: The junction does not match germline at one end; this may be a read error. The rearrangement links TRBV4-1 to TRBJ2-6; 9 bases map to TRBD1. Per germline, CDR1 MGHRA and CDR2 YSYEKL. This CDR3 is built from 18 residues. The CDR3 region is CTSSQPGQGVGWANVLTF. DNA of the CDR3: TGCACCAGCAGCCAACCGGGACAGGGTGTCGGATGGGCCAACGTCCTGACTTTC.

This clonotype was counted a few times. At one end the junction does not follow the germline gene, possibly because of a read error. The rearrangement uses TRBV6-5 and TRBJ1-5; possible D gene TRBD1, 5 bases. Germline V gives CDR1 MNHEY, CDR2 SVGAGI. The CDR3 is 18 residues long. The CDR3: CASSYTRPTATSNQAQHF. CDR3 coding DNA: TGTGCCAGCAGTTATACCCGGCCGACAGCCACTAGTAATCAGGCCCAGCATTTT.

Note on this clonotype: This likely comes from a read error, as the CDR3 has no conserved phenylalanine or tryptophan at its end. The rearrangement links TRBV11-2 to TRBJ2-3, with D possibly being TRBD2 (7 bases). Germline V gene lookup returns CDR1 SGHAT and CDR2 FQNNGV. CDR3 length: 16 amino acids. CDR3 loop: CTSSLPGGRGTDTQYL. CDR3 DNA: TGTACCAGCAGCCTGCCGGGGGGCAGGGGCACAGATACGCAGTATCTT.

The chain employs TRBV6-1 and TRBJ2-7; no definite D call. The V end lost 11 bases, the J end lost 5 bases, and 19 bases lay between the germline ends. The length of the CDR3 is 13 residues. Germline loops: CDR1 MNHNS, CDR2 SASEGT. The chain's CDR3 is CARNPIAGNEQYF. CDR3 DNA: TGTGCCCGCAATCCCATAGCTGGAAACGAGCAGTACTTC.

On this clonotype: Because the CDR3 is missing its conserved closing phenylalanine or tryptophan, this is likely a read error. The V call is TRBV28, the J call TRBJ2-7, with 10 nucleotides matching TRBD2. The CDR3 is made up of 14 amino acids. CDR1 MDHEN and CDR2 SYDVKM come from the germline V gene. The CDR3 region is CAGSLLAGAYEQYL. The CDR3 DNA is TGTGCCGGCAGTCTCCTAGCGGGAGCCTACGAGCAGTACCTC.

This clonotype was seen only once. A much bigger clone sits one base away, suggesting this may be a read error. V and J are TRBV6-1 and TRBJ2-4; 10 nucleotides line up with TRBD1. The length of the CDR3 is 16 residues. Germline lookup yields CDR1 MNHNS and CDR2 SASEGT. Trimming removed 9 bases from V and 8 bases from J; junction bases left unmatched: 16. CDR3 DNA: TGTGCCAGGAGGCTTGGGCTCGGACAGGGGGAAGACATTCAGTACTTC. Protein product: CARRLGLGQGEDIQYF.

To note about this clonotype: An end of the junction does not agree with germline; a read error may underlie this. The chain employs TRBV6-2 or TRBV6-3 and TRBJ1-2, with D possibly being TRBD1 (5 bases). The CDR3 runs to 14 residues. Germline CDR1 and CDR2: MNHEY and SVGEGT. Written as DNA, the CDR3 is TGTGCCAGCAGTGCGGGACCGATTAACTATGGCTACATCTTT. Its protein product is CASSAGPINYGYIF.

Turning to this clonotype: No conserved phenylalanine or tryptophan ends this CDR3, so it is likely a read error. V is TRBV11-2 and J is TRBJ2-5; 8 bases fit TRBD2. Germline V gene data show CDR1 as SGHAT and CDR2 as FQNNGV. This CDR3 comprises 16 residues. J was trimmed by 5 bases and V by 9 bases; bases with no gene match: 17. The CDR3 sequence: CARNQTPGGGNETQYL. The CDR3 region has the DNA TGTGCCAGGAACCAAACTCCTGGCGGGGGGAATGAGACCCAGTACTTA.